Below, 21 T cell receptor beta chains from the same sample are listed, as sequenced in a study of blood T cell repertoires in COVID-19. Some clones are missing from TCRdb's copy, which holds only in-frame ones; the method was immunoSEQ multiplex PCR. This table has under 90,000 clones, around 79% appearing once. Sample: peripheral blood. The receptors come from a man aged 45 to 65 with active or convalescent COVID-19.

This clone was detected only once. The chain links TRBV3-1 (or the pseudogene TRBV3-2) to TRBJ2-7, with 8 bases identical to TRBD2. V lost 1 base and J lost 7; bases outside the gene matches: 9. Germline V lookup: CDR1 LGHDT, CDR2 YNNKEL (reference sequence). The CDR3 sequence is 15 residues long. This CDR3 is CASSQVVAGPQEQYF. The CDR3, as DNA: TGTGCCAGCAGCCAAGTGGTAGCGGGGCCCCAGGAGCAGTACTTC.

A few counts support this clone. CDR3 sequence (DNA): TGTGCCATCAGTCCCCGGGACAGCTCCTACGAGCAGTACTTC. Translated: CAISPRDSSYEQYF. V usage is TRBV10-3 and J usage is TRBJ2-7, with 7 bases that match TRBD1. V dropped 5 bases and J dropped 0; count of bases not matched to a gene: 4. The CDR3 runs to 14 residues. Germline assignment: CDR1 ENHRY and CDR2 SYGVKD.

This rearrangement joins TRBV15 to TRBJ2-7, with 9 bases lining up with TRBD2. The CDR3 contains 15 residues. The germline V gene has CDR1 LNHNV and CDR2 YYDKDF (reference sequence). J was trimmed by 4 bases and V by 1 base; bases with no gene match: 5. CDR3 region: CATSRGSGGSYEQYF. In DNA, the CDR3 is TGTGCCACCAGCAGAGGTAGCGGGGGTAGTTACGAGCAGTACTTC.

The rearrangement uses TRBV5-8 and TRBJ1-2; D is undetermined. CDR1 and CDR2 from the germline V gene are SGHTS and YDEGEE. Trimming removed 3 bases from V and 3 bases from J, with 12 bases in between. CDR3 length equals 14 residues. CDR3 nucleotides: TGTGCCAGCAGCTCCCGGCAGACTTACTATGGCTACACCTTC. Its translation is CASSSRQTYYGYTF. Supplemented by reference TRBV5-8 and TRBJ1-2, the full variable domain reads EAGVTQSPTHLIKTRGQQATLRCSPISGHTSVYWYQQALGLGLQFLLWYDEGEERNRGNFPPRFSGRQFPNYSSELNVNALELEDSALYLCASSSRQTYYGYTFGSGTRLTVV.

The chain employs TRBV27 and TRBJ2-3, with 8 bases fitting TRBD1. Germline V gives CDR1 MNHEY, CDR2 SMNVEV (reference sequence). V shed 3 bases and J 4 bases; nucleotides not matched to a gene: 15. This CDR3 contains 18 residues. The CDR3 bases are TGTGCCAGCAGTTTCACTTTACAGGGGGTTTCTGTGTCAGATACGCAGTATTTT. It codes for CASSFTLQGVSVSDTQYF.

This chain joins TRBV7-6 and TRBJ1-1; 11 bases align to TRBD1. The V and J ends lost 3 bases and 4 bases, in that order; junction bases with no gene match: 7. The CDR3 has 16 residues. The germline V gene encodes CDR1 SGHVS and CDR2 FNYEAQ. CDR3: CASSFRTGGSLTEAFF. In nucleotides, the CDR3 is TGTGCCAGCAGCTTCCGGACAGGGGGCTCGCTCACTGAAGCTTTCTTT.

Written as DNA, the CDR3 is TGCGCCAGCAGTCGGAGCGTTAGGATTGGAGGGGTCACAGATACGCAGTATTTT. This sequence encodes CASSRSVRIGGVTDTQYF. The chain links TRBV4-3 to TRBJ2-3; weak D call: TRBD2 (6 bases). V was clipped by 6 bases and J by 2 bases, with 24 bases between them. CDR3 length: 18 residues. CDR1 and CDR2 (germline): LGHNA, YSLEER.

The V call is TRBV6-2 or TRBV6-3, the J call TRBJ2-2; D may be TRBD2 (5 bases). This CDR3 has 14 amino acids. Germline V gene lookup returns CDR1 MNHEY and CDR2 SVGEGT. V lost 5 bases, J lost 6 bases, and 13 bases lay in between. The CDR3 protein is CASSPPKLAGELFF. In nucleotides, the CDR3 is TGTGCCAGCAGTCCCCCCAAACTAGCCGGGGAGCTGTTTTTT.

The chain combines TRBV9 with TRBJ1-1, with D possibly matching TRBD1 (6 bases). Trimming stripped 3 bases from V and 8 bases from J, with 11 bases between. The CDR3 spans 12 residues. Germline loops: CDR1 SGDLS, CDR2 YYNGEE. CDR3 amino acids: CASSEGDFEAFF. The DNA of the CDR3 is TGTGCCAGCAGCGAGGGGGATTTCGAAGCTTTCTTT. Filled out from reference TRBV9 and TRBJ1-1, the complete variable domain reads DSGVTQTPKHLITATGQRVTLRCSPRSGDLSVYWYQQSLDQGLQFLIQYYNGEERAKGNILERFSAQQFPDLHSELNLSSLELGDSALYFCASSEGDFEAFFGQGTRLTVV.

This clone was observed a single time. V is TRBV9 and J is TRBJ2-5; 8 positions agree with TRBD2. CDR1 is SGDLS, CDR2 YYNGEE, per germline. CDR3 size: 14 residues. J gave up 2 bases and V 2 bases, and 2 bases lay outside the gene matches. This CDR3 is CASSVSGDQETQYF. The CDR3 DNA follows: TGTGCCAGCAGCGTTAGCGGGGATCAAGAGACCCAGTACTTC.

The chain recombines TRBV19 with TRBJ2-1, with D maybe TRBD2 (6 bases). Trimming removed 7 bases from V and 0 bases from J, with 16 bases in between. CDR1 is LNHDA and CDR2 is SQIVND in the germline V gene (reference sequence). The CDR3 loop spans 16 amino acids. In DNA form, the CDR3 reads TGTGCCAGTACCCCCTCGGCGGGGACCTCCTACAATGAGCAGTTCTTC. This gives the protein CASTPSAGTSYNEQFF.

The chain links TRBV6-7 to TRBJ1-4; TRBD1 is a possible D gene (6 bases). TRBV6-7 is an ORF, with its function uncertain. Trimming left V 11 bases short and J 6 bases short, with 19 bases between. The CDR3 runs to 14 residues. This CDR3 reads CAVDNREGDEKLFF. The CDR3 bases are TGTGCCGTAGATAACAGGGAGGGTGATGAAAAACTGTTTTTT.

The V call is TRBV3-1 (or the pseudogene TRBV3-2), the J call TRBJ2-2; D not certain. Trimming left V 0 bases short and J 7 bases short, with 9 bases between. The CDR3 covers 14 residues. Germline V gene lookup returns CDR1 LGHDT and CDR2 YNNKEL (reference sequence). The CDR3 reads CASSQEGVNGELFF. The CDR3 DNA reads TGTGCCAGCAGCCAAGAGGGCGTAAACGGGGAGCTGTTTTTT.

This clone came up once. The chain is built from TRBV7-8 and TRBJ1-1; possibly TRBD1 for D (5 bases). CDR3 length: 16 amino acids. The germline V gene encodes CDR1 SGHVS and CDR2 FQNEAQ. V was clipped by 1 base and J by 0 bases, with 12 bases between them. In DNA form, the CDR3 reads TGTGCCAGCAGCTTAGGAGTCAGGGCCATGAACACTGAAGCTTTCTTT. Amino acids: CASSLGVRAMNTEAFF.

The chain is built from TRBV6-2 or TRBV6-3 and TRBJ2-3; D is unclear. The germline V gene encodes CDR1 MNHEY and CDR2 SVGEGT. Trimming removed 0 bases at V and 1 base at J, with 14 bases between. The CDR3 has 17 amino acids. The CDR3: CASSYSIARVGTDTQYF. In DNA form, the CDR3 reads TGTGCCAGCAGTTACTCGATTGCCCGGGTTGGCACAGATACGCAGTATTTT.

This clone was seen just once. For the CDR3, the DNA is TGTGCCAGCAGCAAAGGGCAGACCAACAGGGGGCCTAGCACAGATACGCAGTATTTT. Its protein is CASSKGQTNRGPSTDTQYF. The chain is built from TRBV21-1 and TRBJ2-3; TRBD1, the table's D call, lacks a check against the DNA. TRBV21-1 is a recognized pseudogene. CDR3 length equals 19 residues.

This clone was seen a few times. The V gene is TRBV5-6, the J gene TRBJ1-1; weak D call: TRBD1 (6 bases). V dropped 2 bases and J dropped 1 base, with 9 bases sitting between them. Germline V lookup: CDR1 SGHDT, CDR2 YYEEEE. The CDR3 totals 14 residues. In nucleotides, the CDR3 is TGTGCCAGCAGCTTAGGCAGGGGGAACACTGAAGCTTTCTTT. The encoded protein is CASSLGRGNTEAFF.

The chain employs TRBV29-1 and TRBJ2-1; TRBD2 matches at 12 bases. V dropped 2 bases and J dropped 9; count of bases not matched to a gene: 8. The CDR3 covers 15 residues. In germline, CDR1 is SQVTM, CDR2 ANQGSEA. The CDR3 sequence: CSVEPLAGGPGEQFF. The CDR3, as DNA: TGCAGCGTTGAACCTCTAGCGGGGGGGCCCGGTGAGCAGTTCTTC.

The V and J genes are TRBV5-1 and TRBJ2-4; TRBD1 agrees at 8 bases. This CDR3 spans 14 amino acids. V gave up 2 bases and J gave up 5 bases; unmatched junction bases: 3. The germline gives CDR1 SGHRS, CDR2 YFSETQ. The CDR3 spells CASSFGQGQNIQYF. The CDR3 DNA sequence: TGCGCCAGCAGCTTCGGACAGGGACAAAACATTCAGTACTTC.

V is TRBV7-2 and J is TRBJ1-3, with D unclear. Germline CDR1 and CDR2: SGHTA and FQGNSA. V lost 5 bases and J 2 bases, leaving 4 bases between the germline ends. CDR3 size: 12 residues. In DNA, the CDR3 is TGTGCCAGCAGCCAAACTGGAAACACCATATATTTT. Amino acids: CASSQTGNTIYF.

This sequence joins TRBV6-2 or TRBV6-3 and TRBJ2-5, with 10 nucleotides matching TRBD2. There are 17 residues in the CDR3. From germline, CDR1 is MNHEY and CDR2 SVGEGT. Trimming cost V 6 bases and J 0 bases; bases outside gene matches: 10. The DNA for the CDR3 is TGTGCCAGCAGCTTCCGTGGAGCGGGGGGGTACCAAGAGACCCAGTACTTC. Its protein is CASSFRGAGGYQETQYF.